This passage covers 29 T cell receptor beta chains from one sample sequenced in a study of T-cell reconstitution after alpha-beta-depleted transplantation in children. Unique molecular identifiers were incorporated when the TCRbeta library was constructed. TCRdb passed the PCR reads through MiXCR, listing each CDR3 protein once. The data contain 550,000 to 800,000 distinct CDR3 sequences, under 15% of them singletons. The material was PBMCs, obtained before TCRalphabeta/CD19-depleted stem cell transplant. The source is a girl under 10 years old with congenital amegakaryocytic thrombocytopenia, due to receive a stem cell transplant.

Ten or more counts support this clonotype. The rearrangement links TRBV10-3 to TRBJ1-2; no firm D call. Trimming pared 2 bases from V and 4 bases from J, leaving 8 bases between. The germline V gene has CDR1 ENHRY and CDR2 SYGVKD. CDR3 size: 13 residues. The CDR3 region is CAISERQGYGYTF. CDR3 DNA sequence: TGTGCCATCAGTGAGCGGCAAGGCTATGGCTACACCTTC.

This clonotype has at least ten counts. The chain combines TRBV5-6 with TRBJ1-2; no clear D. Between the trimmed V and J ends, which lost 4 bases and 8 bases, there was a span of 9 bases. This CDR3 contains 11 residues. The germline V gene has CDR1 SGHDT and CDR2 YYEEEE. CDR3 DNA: TGTGCCAGCAGCCTCCTGGGAGGCTACACCTTC. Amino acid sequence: CASSLLGGYTF.

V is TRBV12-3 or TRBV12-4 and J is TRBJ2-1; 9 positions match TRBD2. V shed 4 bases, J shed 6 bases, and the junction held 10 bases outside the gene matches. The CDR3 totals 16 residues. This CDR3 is CASSSPLAGVVNEQFF. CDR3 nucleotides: TGTGCCAGCAGTTCCCCCTTAGCGGGAGTTGTCAATGAGCAGTTCTTC.

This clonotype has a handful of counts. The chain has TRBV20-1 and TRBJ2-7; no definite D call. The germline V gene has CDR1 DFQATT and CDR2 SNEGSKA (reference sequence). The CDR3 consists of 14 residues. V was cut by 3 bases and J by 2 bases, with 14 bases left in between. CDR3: CSASSLRLAYEQYF. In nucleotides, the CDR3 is TGCAGTGCTAGTTCTCTCCGGTTGGCCTACGAGCAGTACTTC.

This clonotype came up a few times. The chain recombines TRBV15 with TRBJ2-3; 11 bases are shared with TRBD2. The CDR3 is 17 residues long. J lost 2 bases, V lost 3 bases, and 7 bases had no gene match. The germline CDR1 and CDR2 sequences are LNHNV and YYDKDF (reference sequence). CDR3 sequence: CATSRISGRDPTDTQYF. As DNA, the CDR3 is TGTGCCACCAGCAGGATTAGCGGGAGGGATCCCACAGATACGCAGTATTTT.

The CDR3 bases are TGTGCCAGCAAACGGACAGGGGACACCGGGGAGCTGTTTTTT. Translating gives CASKRTGDTGELFF. V and J are TRBV25-1 and TRBJ2-2, with 9 bases lining up with TRBD1. CDR3 length equals 14 residues. Germline values: CDR1 MGHDK, CDR2 SYGVNS. V lost 7 bases and J lost 3; bases outside the gene matches: 3.

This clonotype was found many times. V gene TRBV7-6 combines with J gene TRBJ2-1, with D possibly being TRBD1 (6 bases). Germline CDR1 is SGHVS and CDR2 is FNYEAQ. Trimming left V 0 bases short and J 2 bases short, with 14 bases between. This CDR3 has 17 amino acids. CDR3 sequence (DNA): TGTGCCAGCAGCTTAGCGGCCGACAGGCCAGCCTACAATGAGCAGTTCTTC. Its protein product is CASSLAADRPAYNEQFF.

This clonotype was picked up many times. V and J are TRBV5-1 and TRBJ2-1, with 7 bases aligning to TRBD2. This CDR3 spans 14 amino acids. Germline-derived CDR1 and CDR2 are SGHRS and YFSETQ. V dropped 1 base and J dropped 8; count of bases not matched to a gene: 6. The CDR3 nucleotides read TGCGCCAGCAGCTTGCTCGGGGAGGGCGATGAGCAGTTCTTC. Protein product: CASSLLGEGDEQFF. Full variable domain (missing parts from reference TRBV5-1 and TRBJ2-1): KAGVTQTPRYLIKTRGQQVTLSCSPISGHRSVSWYQQTPGQGLQFLFEYFSETQRNKGNFPGRFSGRQFSNSRSEMNVSTLELGDSALYLCASSLLGEGDEQFFGPGTRLTVL.

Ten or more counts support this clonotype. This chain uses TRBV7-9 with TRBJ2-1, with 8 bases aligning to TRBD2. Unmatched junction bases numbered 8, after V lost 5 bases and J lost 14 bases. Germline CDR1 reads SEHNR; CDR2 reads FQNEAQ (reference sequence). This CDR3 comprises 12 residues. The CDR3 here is CASSPGAGVEFF. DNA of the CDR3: TGTGCCAGCAGCCCAGGAGCGGGAGTAGAGTTCTTC.

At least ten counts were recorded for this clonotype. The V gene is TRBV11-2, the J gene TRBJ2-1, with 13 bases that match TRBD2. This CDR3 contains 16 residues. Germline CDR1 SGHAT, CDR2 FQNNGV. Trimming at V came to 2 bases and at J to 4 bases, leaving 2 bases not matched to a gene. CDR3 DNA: TGTGCCAGCAGCTTATCGGGACTAGCGGGGTACAATGAGCAGTTCTTC. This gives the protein CASSLSGLAGYNEQFF.

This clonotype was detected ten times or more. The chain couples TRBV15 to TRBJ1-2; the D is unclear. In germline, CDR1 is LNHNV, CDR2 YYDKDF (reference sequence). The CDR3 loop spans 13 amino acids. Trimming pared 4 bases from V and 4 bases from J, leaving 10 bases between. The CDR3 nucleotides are TGTGCCACCAGCACCCCATTGGGCTATGGCTACACCTTC. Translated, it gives CATSTPLGYGYTF. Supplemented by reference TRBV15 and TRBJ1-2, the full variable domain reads DAMVIQNPRYQVTQFGKPVTLSCSQTLNHNVMYWYQQKSSQAPKLLFHYYDKDFNNEADTPDNFQSRRPNTSFCFLDIRSPGLGDTAMYLCATSTPLGYGYTFGSGTRLTVV.

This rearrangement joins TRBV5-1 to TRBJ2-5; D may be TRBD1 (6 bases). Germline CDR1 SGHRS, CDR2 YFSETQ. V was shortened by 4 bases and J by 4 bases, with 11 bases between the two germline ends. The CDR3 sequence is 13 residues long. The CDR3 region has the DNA TGCGCCAGCAGCCCGGACAGATTAGAGACCCAGTACTTC. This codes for CASSPDRLETQYF.

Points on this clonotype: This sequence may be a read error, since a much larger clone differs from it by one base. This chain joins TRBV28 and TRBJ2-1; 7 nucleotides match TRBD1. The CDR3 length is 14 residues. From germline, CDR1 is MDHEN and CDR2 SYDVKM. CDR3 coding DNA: TGTGCCAGCAGTAAGACAGGGTTGGGGAATGAGCAGCTCTTC. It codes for CASSKTGLGNEQLF.

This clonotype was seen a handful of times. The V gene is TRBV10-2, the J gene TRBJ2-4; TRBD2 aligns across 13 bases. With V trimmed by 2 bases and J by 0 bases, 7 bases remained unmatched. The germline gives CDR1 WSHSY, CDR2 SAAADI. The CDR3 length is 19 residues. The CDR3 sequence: CASSEPRLAGGLAKNIQYF. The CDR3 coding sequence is TGCGCCAGCAGTGAGCCCCGACTAGCGGGAGGACTAGCCAAAAACATTCAGTACTTC.

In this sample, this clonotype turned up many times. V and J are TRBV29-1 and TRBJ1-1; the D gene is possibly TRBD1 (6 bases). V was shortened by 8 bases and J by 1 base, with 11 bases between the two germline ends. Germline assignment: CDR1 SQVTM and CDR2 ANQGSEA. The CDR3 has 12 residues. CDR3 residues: CSLTTGNTEAFF. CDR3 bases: TGCAGCCTTACGACAGGGAACACTGAAGCTTTCTTT.

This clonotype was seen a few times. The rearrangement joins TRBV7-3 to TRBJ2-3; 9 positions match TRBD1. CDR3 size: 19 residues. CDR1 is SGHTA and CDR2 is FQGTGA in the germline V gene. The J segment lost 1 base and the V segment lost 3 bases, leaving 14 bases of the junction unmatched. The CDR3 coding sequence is TGTGCCAGCAGCTTTCCGGGGGGACAGGGCGCTCTGGGCACAGATACGCAGTATTTT. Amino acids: CASSFPGGQGALGTDTQYF.

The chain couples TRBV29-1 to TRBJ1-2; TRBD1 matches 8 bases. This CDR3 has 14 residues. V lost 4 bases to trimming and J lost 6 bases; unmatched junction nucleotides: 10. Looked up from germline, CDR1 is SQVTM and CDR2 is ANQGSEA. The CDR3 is CSVGGTGGSHGYTF. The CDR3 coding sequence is TGCAGCGTTGGGGGGACAGGTGGATCCCATGGCTACACCTTC.

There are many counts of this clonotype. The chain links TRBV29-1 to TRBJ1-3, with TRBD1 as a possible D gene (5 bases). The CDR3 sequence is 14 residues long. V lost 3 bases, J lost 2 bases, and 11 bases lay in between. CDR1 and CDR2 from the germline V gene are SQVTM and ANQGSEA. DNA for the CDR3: TGCAGCGTTGATAGGGACGGAGCTGGAAACACCATATATTTT. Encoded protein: CSVDRDGAGNTIYF.

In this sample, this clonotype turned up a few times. CDR3 amino acids: CASSSPGQGEKLFF. For the CDR3, the DNA is TGTGCCAGCAGCTCGCCGGGACAGGGGGAAAAACTGTTTTTT. The chain carries TRBV7-9 and TRBJ1-4; TRBD1 matches 10 bases. Trimming took 4 bases from V and 8 from J; bases not matched to a gene: 4. The CDR3 covers 14 residues. Germline V gene lookup returns CDR1 SEHNR and CDR2 FQNEAQ (reference sequence).

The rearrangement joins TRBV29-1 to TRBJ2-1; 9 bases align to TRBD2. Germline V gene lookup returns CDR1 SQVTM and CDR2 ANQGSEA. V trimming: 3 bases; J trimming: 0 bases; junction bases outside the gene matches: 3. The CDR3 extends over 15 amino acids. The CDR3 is CSVDTSGFSYNEQFF. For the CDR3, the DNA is TGCAGCGTTGATACTAGCGGGTTCTCCTACAATGAGCAGTTCTTC.

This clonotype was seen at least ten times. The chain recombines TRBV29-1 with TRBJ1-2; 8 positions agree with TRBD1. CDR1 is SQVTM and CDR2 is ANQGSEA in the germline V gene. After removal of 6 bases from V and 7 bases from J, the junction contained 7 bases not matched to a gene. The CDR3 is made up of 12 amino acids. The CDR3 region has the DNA TGCAGCGTGGGGGACAGGAGCCTTGGCTACACCTTC. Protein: CSVGDRSLGYTF.

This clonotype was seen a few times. Here the CDR3 reads CSAKIAGVLSYEQYF. For the CDR3, the DNA is TGCAGTGCTAAGATAGCGGGAGTGTTGTCCTACGAGCAGTACTTC. The chain has TRBV20-1 and TRBJ2-7; 9 bases line up with TRBD2. CDR1 and CDR2 (germline): DFQATT, SNEGSKA (reference sequence). After removal of 4 bases from V and 1 base from J, the junction contained 8 bases not matched to a gene. This CDR3 region has 15 residues.

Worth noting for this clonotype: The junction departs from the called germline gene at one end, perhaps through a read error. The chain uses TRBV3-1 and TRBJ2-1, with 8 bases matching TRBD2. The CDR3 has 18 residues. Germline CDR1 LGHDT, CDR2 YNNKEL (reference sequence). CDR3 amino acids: CASTQDRDRGTSYNEQFF. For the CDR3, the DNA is TGTGCCAGCACCCAAGATAGAGATCGTGGGACTAGCTACAATGAGCAGTTCTTC.

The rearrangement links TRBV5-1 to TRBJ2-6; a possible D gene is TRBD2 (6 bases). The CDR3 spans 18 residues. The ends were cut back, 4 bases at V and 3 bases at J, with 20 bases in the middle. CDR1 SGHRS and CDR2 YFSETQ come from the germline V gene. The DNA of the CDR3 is TGCGCCAGCAGCCCCCGGGGCGGGATAAACTATGGGGCCAACGTCCTGACTTTC. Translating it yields CASSPRGGINYGANVLTF.

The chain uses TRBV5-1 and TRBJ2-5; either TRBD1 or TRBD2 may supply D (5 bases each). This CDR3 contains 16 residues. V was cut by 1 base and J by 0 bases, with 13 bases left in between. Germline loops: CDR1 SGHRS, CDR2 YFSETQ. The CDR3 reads CASSLSGTPYQETQYF. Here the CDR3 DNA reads TGCGCCAGCAGCTTGTCCGGGACCCCGTACCAAGAGACCCAGTACTTC. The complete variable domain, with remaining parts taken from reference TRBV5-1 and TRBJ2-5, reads KAGVTQTPRYLIKTRGQQVTLSCSPISGHRSVSWYQQTPGQGLQFLFEYFSETQRNKGNFPGRFSGRQFSNSRSEMNVSTLELGDSALYLCASSLSGTPYQETQYFGPGTRLLVL.

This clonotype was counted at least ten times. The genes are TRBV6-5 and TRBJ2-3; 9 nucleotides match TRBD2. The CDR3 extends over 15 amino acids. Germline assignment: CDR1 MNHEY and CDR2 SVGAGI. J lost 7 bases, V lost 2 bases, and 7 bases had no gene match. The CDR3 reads CASSYEAGGPHTQYF. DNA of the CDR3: TGTGCCAGCAGTTACGAGGCGGGAGGGCCACATACGCAGTATTTT.

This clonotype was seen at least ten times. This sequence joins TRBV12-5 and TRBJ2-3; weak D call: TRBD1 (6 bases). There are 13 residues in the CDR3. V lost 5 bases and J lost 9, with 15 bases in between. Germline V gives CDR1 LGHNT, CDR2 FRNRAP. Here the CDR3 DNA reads TGTGCTAGTGGTGCAGCCGGGACAAAAACGCAGTATTTT. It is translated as CASGAAGTKTQYF.

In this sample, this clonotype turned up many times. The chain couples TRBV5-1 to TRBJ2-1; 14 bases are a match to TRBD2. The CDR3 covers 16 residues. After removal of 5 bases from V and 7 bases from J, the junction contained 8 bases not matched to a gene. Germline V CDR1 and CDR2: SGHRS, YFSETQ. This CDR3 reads CASSYPGLAGVNEQFF. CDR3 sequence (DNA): TGCGCCAGCAGTTATCCGGGACTAGCGGGAGTTAATGAGCAGTTCTTC.

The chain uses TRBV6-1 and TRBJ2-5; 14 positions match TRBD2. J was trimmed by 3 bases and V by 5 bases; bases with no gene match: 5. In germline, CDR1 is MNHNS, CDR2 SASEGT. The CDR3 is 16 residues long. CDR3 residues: CASSRLAGGQEETQYF. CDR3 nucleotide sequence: TGTGCCAGCAGTAGACTAGCGGGAGGGCAGGAAGAGACCCAGTACTTC.